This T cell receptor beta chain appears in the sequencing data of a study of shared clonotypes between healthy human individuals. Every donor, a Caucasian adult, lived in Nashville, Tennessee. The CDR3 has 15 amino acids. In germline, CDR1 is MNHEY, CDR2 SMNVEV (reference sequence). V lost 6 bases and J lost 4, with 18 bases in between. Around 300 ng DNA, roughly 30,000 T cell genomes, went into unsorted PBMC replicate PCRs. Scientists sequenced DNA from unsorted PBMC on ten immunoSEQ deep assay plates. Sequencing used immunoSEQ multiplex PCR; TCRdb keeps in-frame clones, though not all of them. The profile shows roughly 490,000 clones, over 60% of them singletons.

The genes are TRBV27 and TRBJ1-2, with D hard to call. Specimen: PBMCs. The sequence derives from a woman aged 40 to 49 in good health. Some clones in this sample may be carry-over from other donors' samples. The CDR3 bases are TGTGCCAGCAGCACCCTTTCGGGGATGTCCTATGGCTACACCTTC. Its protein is CASSTLSGMSYGYTF.